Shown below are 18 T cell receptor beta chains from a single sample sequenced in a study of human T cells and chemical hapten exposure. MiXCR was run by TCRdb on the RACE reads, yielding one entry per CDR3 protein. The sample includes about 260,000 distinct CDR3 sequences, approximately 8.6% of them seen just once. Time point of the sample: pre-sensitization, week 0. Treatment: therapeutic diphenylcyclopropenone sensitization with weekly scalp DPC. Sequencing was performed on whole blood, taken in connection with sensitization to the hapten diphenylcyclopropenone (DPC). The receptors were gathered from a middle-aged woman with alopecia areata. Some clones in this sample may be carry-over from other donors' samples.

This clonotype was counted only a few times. For the CDR3, the DNA is TGTGCCAGCAGTTCCAGTGCAGGGGGCTACCAGCCCCAGCATTTT. Translated: CASSSSAGGYQPQHF. V gene TRBV6-2 or TRBV6-3 combines with J gene TRBJ1-5; TRBD1 agrees at 8 bases. The CDR3 contains 15 residues. Per germline, CDR1 MNHEY and CDR2 SVGEGT. V dropped 4 bases and J dropped 7; count of bases not matched to a gene: 9.

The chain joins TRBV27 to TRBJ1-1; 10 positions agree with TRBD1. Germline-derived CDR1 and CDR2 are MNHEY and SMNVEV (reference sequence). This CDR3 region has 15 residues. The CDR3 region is CTTLGGDRGHTEAFF. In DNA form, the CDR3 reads TGTACCACCCTAGGAGGGGACAGGGGCCACACTGAAGCTTTCTTT.

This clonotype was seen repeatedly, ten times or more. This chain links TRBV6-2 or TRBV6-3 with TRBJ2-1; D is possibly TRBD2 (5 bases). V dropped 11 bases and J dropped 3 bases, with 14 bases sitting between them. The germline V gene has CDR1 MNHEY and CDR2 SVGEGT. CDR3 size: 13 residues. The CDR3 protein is CAAVDWSYNEQFF. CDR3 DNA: TGTGCCGCCGTGGACTGGAGCTACAATGAGCAGTTCTTC.

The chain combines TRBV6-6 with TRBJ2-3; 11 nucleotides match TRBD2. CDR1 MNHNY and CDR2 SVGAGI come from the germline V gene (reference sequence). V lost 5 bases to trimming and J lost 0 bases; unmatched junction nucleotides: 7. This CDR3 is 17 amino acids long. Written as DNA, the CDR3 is TGTGCCAGCAGTCCTACTAGCGGGAGCGGGAGCACAGATACGCAGTATTTT. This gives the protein CASSPTSGSGSTDTQYF.

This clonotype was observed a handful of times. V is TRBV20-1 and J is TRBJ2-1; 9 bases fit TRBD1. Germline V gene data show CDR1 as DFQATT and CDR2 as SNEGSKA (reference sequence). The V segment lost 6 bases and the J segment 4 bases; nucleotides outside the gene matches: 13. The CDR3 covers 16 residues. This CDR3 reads CSAPLIGQGTYNEQFF. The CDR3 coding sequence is TGCAGTGCCCCACTAATAGGACAGGGGACTTACAATGAGCAGTTCTTC.

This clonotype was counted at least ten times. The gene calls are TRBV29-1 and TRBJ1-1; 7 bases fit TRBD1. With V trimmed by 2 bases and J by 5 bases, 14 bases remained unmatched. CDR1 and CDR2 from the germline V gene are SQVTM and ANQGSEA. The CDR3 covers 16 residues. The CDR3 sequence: CSVESSGRQGETEAFF. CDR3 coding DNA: TGCAGCGTTGAAAGTTCGGGGCGGCAGGGGGAGACTGAAGCTTTCTTT.

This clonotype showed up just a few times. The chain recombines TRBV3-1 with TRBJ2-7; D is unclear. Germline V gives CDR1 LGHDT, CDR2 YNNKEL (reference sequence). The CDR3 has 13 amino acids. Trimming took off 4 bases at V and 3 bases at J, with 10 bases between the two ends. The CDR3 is CASSPDGDYEQYF. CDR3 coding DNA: TGTGCCAGCAGCCCCGACGGAGACTACGAGCAGTACTTC.

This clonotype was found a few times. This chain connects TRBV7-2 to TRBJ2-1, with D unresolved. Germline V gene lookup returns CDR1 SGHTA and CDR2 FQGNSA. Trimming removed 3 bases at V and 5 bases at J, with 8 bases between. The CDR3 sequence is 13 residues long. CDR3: CASSFSMNNEQFF. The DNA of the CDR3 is TGTGCCAGCAGCTTTTCGATGAACAATGAGCAGTTCTTC. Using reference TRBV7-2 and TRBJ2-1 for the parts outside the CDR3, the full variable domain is GAGVSQSPSNKVTEKGKDVELRCDPISGHTALYWYRQSLGQGLEFLIYFQGNSAPDKSGLPSDRFSAERTGGSVSTLTIQRTQQEDSAVYLCASSFSMNNEQFFGPGTRLTVL.

The CDR3 DNA sequence: TGTGCCAGCAGCATCGGGACGGTGAGACAGCGGGACAGTTCCTACGAGCAGTACTTC. Translating it yields CASSIGTVRQRDSSYEQYF. The chain is built from TRBV21-1 and TRBJ2-7; the D call in the table, TRBD1, was not verified against the DNA. TRBV21-1 is reported as a pseudogene. The CDR3 extends over 19 amino acids.

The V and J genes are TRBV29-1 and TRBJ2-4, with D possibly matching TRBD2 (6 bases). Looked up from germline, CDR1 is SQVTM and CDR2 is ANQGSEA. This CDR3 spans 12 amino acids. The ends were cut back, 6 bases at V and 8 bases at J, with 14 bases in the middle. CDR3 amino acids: CSVAGGSDIQYF. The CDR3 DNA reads TGCAGCGTGGCCGGGGGATCGGACATTCAGTACTTC.

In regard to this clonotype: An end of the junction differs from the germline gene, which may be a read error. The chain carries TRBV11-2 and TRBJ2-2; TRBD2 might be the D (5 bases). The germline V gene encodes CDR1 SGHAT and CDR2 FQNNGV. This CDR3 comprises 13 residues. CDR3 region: CASSLERAGEPFF. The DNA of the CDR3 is TGTGCCAGCAGCTTAGAGCGGGCCGGGGAGCCGTTTTTT. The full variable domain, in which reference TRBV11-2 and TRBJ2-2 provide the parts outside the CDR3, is EAGVAQSPRYKIIEKRQSVAFWCNPISGHATLYWYQQILGQGPKLLIQFQNNGVVDDSQLPKDRFSAERLKGVDSTLKIQPAKLEDSAVYLCASSLERAGEPFFGEGSRLTVL.

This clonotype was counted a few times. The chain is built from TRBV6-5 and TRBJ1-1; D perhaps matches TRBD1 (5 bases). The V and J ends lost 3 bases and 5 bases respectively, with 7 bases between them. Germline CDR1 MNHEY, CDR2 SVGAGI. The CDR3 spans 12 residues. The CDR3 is CASSYGGTEAFF. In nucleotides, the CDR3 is TGTGCCAGCAGTTATGGGGGAACTGAAGCTTTCTTT.

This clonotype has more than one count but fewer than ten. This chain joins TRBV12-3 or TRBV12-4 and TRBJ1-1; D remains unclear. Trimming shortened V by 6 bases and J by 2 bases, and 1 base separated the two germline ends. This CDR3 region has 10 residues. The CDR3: CASSNTEAFF. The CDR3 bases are TGTGCCAGCAGCAACACTGAAGCTTTCTTT.

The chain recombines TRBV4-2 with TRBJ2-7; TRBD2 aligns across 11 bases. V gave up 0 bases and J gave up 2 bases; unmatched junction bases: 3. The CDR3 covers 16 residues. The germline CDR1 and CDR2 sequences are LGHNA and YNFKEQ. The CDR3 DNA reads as TGTGCCAGCAGCCAAGATCTACTAGCGGGAGCCTACGAGCAGTACTTC. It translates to CASSQDLLAGAYEQYF.

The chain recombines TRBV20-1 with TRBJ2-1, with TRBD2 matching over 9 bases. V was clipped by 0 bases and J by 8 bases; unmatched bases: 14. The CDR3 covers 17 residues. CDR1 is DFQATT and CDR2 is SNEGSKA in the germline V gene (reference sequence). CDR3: CSARDLRGSGRGDEQFF. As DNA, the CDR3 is TGCAGTGCTAGAGATCTCAGAGGTAGCGGGAGAGGTGATGAGCAGTTCTTC.

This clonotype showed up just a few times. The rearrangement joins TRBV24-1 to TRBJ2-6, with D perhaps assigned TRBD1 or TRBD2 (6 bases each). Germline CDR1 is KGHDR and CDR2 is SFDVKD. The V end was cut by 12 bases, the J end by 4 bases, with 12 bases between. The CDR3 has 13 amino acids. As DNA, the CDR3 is TGTGCCGCTACGGGGGCCGGGGCCAACGTCCTGACTTTC. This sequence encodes CAATGAGANVLTF.

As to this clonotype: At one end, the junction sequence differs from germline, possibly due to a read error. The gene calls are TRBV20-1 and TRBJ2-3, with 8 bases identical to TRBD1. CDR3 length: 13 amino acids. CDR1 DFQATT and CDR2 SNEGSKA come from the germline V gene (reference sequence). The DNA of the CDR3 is TGCAGTGCAAGAGGATCCGGACAGGGAGCGCAGTATTTT. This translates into CSARGSGQGAQYF.

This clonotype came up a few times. CDR3 sequence: CASSYSFGQGTSPLHF. CDR3 bases: TGTGCCAGCAGTTACTCTTTCGGACAGGGGACGTCACCCCTCCACTTT. The rearrangement uses TRBV6-5 and TRBJ1-6; TRBD1 agrees at 9 bases. The CDR3 loop spans 16 amino acids. Looked up from germline, CDR1 is MNHEY and CDR2 is SVGAGI. J was trimmed by 10 bases and V by 0 bases; bases with no gene match: 7.